This T cell receptor (beta chain) stems from a study of T cell repertoires in cytomegalovirus infection. Study at large: Indicated by public TCR beta signatures were CMV infection and matching HLA type. Points from the study as a whole: Ex vivo responses were dominated by HLA-C-restricted CMV-specific TCR beta clonotypes. Of the TCR beta families, the public ones yielded a cumulative frequency that identified carriers of CMV plus the relevant HLA.

In TCRdb, the reads were re-called with MiXCR into one record per CDR3 protein. The table has 480,000 or so distinct CDR3 sequences, 10% to 12% seen once. The CDR3 covers 16 residues. Between the trimmed V and J ends, which lost 3 bases and 0 bases, there was a span of 9 bases. This clonotype has just a few counts. Its antigen remains unknown. The receptor was derived from a human donor in good health (CMV status not recorded). Some clones in this sample may be carry-over from other donors' samples. The source material was PBMCs. This chain links TRBV12-3 or TRBV12-4 with TRBJ2-6; D not resolved. The CDR3, as DNA: TGTGCCAGCAGTTTGGACCGTAGCTCTGGGGCCAACGTCCTGACTTTC. This codes for CASSLDRSSGANVLTF.